This entry describes one TCR beta chain. TCRdb recomputed calls from the 5' RACE reads with MiXCR, one row per CDR3 protein. The sample holds 1.5 million to 2 million distinct CDR3 sequences, around a third seen once. This specimen comes from a study of identical twins. The CDR3 covers 16 residues. Looked up from germline, CDR1 is SNHLY and CDR2 is FYNNEI. Trimming took 4 bases from V and 7 from J; bases not matched to a gene: 12. The chain links TRBV2 to TRBJ1-5; TRBD1 agrees at 8 bases. The clonotype comes from a newborn girl in good health. The sample taken for sequencing was cord blood. CDR3 coding DNA: TGTGCCAGCAGTGTGTACCGGACAGGGCCGGGACAGCCCCAGCATTTT. It translates to CASSVYRTGPGQPQHF.